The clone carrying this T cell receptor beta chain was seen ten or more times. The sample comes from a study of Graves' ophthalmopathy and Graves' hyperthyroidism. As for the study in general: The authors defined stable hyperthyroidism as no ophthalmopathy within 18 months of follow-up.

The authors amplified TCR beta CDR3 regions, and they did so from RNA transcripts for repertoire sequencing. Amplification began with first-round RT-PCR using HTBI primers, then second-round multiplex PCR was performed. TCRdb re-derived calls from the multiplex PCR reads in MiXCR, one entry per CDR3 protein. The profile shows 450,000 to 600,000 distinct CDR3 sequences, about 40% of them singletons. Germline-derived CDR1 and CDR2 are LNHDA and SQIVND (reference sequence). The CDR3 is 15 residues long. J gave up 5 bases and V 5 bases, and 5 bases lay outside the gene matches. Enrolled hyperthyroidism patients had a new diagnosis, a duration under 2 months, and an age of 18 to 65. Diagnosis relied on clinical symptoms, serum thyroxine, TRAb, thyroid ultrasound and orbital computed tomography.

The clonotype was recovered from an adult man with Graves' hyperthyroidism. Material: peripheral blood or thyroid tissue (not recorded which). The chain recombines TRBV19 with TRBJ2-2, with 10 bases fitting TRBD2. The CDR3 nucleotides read TGTGCCAGTAGTTTAGCGGGAGGTGTGACCGGGGAGCTGTTTTTT. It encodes CASSLAGGVTGELFF. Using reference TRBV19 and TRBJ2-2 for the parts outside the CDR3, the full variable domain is DGGITQSPKYLFRKEGQNVTLSCEQNLNHDAMYWYRQDPGQGLRLIYYSQIVNDFQKGDIAEGYSVSREKKESFPLTVTSAQKNPTAFYLCASSLAGGVTGELFFGEGSRLTVL.